The entry below describes one T cell receptor beta chain. The data were obtained in a study of blood T cell repertoires in COVID-19. At the level of the study: Whether acute or convalescent, the COVID-19 samples came from the United States, Italy and Spain. Sample material is recorded as cDNA or gDNA derived from T cells, B-cell-depleted T cells, or PBMCs.

Germline assignment: CDR1 SGHTA and CDR2 FQGTGA. There are 14 residues in the CDR3. V was clipped by 5 bases and J by 4 bases, with 14 bases between them. Authors' data handling: Reference gene primer amplification yielded estimated nucleated cell counts. TCRdb keeps only in-frame clones here, not all; method: immunoSEQ multiplex PCR. V and J calls and clone size are copied from that table; D and trimming were computed from the DNA. Of some 45,000 clones in the sample, roughly 80% were seen once. Sequencing used peripheral blood. The rearrangement uses TRBV7-3 and TRBJ1-1; weak D call: TRBD1 (5 bases). This sequence was found in a man aged 65 to 85 with acute or convalescent COVID-19. The CDR3 loop is CASSTGTMGTEAFF. For the CDR3, the DNA is TGTGCCAGCAGCACCGGGACTATGGGCACTGAAGCTTTCTTT.